This record looks at one T cell receptor beta chain sequence and its context. What it recognizes is unknown. The sample originates from a study of cytomegalovirus exposure and HLA in healthy donors. Points from the study as a whole: Within the data, a cluster of highly shared sequence variants was likely a sequencing artifact.

V lost 1 base to trimming and J lost 10 bases, with 10 bases between them. From germline, CDR1 is DFQATT and CDR2 SNEGSKA (reference sequence). This CDR3 contains 11 residues. PCR primers comprised 60 Vbeta and 13 Jbeta primers. The repertoire was sequenced with immunoSEQ multiplex PCR; TCRdb's copy has only in-frame clones and lacks some. The repertoire holds 150,000 to 200,000 clones, with around 75% as singletons. The source is a woman aged 25-40 years in good health and CMV-seropositive. The chain uses TRBV20-1 and TRBJ1-1; TRBD1 is a possible D gene (5 bases). Sequencing was carried out using PBMCs. In DNA form, the CDR3 reads TGCAGTGCTAGAGGGGGCGCTGTAGCTTTCTTT. This encodes CSARGGAVAFF.